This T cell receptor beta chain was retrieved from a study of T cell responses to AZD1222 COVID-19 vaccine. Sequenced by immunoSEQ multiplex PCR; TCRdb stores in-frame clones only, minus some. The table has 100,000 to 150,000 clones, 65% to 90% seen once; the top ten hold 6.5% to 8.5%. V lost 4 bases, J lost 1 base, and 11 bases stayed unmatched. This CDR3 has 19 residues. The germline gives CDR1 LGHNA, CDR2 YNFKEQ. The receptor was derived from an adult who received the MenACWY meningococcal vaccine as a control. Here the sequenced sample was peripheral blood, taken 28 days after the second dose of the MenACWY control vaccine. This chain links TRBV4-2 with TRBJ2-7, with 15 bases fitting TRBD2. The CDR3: CASSRPGLAGGEGSYEQYF. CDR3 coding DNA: TGTGCCAGCAGCCGTCCCGGACTAGCGGGAGGGGAGGGATCCTACGAGCAGTACTTC.